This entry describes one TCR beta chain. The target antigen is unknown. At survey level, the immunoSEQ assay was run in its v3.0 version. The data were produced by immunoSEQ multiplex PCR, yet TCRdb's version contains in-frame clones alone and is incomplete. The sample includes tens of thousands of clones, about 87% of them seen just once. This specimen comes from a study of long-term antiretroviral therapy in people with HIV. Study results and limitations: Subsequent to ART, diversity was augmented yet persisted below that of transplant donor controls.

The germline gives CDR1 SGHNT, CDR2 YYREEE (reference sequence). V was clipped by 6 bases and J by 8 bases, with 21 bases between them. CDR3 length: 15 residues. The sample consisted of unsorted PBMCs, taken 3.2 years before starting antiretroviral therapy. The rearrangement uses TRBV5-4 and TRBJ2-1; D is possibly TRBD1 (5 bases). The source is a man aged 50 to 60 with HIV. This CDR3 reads CASNSWSESRDEQFF. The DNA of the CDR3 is TGTGCCAGCAACTCATGGAGCGAGTCCAGGGATGAGCAGTTCTTC.